The entry below gives a single TCR beta chain sequence along with its context. Its specificity is unknown. 13 Jbeta primers and 60 Vbeta primers were used for the PCR. Original methodology: Per a later analysis, the number of unique TCR beta chains was some 82 million, of which roughly 10 million were shared. The assay was immunoSEQ multiplex PCR, and TCRdb's table has in-frame clones only and misses some. That table is the source of V, J and clone size, and D and trimming were worked out from the DNA. The sample includes more than 110,000 clones, 70% to 75% of them seen just once. The sample comes from a study of cytomegalovirus exposure and HLA in healthy donors. Study-level findings and limits: Researchers reportedly found TCR beta sequences accurately predicted most subjects' HLA-A and HLA-B alleles. Exclusion applied to some V segments, including TRBV6-2 and TRBV6-3, as they were indistinguishable.

CDR1 is SGHDN, CDR2 FVKESK, per germline. The trim removed 3 bases at V and 3 bases at J, leaving 8 bases unmatched. The CDR3 contains 17 residues. Specimen: PBMCs. The V gene is TRBV14, the J gene TRBJ2-3, with 11 bases matching TRBD1. This clonotype was obtained from a woman aged 40 to 55 in good health and CMV-seronegative. CDR3 residues: CASSQFPGQGETDTQYF. In DNA, the CDR3 is TGTGCCAGCAGCCAGTTCCCGGGACAGGGGGAAACAGATACGCAGTATTTT.